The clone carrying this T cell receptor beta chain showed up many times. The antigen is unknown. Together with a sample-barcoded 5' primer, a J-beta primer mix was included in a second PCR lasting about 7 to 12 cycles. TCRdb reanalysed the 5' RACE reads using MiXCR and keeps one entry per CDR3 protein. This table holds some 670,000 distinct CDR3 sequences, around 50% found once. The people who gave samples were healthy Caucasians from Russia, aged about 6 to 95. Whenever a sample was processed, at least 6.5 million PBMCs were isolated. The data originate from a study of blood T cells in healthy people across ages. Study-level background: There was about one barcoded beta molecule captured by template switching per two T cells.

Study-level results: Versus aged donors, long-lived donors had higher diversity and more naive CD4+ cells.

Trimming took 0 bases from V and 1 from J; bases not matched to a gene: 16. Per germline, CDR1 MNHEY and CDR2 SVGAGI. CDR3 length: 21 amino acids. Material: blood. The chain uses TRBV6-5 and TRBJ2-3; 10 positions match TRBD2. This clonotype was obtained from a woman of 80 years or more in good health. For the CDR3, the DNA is TGTGCCAGCAGTTACTCGTTTTCCAGCGGGGGGGCCGGTTTGGGCACAGATACGCAGTATTTT. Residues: CASSYSFSSGGAGLGTDTQYF.